A single sample is the source of the 15 T cell receptor beta chains below, sequenced in a study of blood T cell repertoires in COVID-19. The data were produced by immunoSEQ multiplex PCR, yet TCRdb's version contains in-frame clones alone and is incomplete. In the table there are around 190,000 clones, roughly 80% of which are singletons. The sequencing input was peripheral blood. Receptors originate from a woman between 50 and 59 years old with acute or convalescent COVID-19.

This chain joins TRBV6-4 and TRBJ2-1, with 9 positions matching TRBD2. Germline lookup yields CDR1 MRHNA and CDR2 SNTAGT. CDR3 size: 16 residues. The J segment lost 3 bases and the V segment lost 5 bases, leaving 8 bases of the junction unmatched. The CDR3 coding sequence is TGTGCCAGCAGTACCAGCGGGGGGACTAACTACAATGAGCAGTTCTTC. Translation gives CASSTSGGTNYNEQFF.

This clone was found a few times. J is TRBJ2-7 and V is TRBV7-2, with TRBD1 matching 10 bases. Trimming took 5 bases from V and 4 from J; bases not matched to a gene: 8. The CDR3 runs 15 residues. Germline CDR1 reads SGHTA; CDR2 reads FQGNSA. The CDR3 DNA is TGTGCCAGCAGCCCGACCGGGACAGGGGAATACGAGCAGTACTTC. This sequence encodes CASSPTGTGEYEQYF.

As regards this clone: Its ends do not fully match the called genes, so a read error is possible. In DNA, the CDR3 is TGTGCCAGCAGCTTAGCGCTTGGAGGGAGGGCCAAAATCTTC. It specifies CASSLALGGRAKIF. The chain uses TRBV7-6 and TRBJ2-1, with 7 bases that match TRBD2. The CDR3 sequence is 14 residues long. Germline V gene sequence: CDR1 SGHVS, CDR2 FNYEAQ.

This chain links TRBV7-2 with TRBJ1-5; D is uncertain. The V end lost 0 bases, the J end lost 4 bases, and 7 bases lay between the germline ends. The CDR3 length is 14 residues. The V gene's germline CDR1 is SGHTA and CDR2 FQGNSA. CDR3 nucleotides: TGTGCCAGCAGCTTAGCCTCTAGTAATCAGCCCCAGCATTTT. It translates to CASSLASSNQPQHF.

The V gene is TRBV12-3 or TRBV12-4, the J gene TRBJ2-7; maybe TRBD1 (5 bases). Trimming cost V 3 bases and J 3 bases, with 9 bases left between them. The CDR3 extends over 13 amino acids. The CDR3 protein is CASSFGQGYEQYF. CDR3 bases: TGTGCCAGCAGTTTCGGCCAGGGCTACGAGCAGTACTTC.

The V gene is TRBV28, the J gene TRBJ2-3; 7 nucleotides align to TRBD2. The CDR3 is 16 amino acids. Germline-derived CDR1 and CDR2 are MDHEN and SYDVKM. V lost 1 base, J lost 2 bases, and 6 bases stayed unmatched. CDR3 nucleotides: TGTGCCAGCAGTTTATTAGGGAGCGGGGCCACAGATACGCAGTATTTT. It translates to CASSLLGSGATDTQYF.

The CDR3 loop is CASSQVGLAGVNNEQFF. CDR3 coding DNA: TGCGCCAGCAGCCAAGTCGGACTAGCGGGAGTAAACAATGAGCAGTTCTTC. The genes are TRBV4-1 and TRBJ2-1; 13 bases align to TRBD2. V lost 1 base to trimming and J lost 5 bases; unmatched junction nucleotides: 5. CDR1 and CDR2 from the germline V gene are MGHRA and YSYEKL. The CDR3 has 17 residues.

In this sample, this clone turned up a few times. In nucleotides, the CDR3 is TGTGCCAGCAGTCCCGGACAGGGACCCAATCAGCCCCAGCATTTT. Its protein product is CASSPGQGPNQPQHF. V usage is TRBV27 and J usage is TRBJ1-5; 8 bases align to TRBD1. This CDR3 comprises 15 residues. The germline V gene has CDR1 MNHEY and CDR2 SMNVEV (reference sequence). Trimming took 5 bases from V and 3 from J; bases not matched to a gene: 6.

The chain has TRBV10-3 and TRBJ2-3, with D perhaps matching TRBD2 (6 bases). The ends were cut back, 3 bases at V and 8 bases at J, with 27 bases in the middle. Germline-derived CDR1 and CDR2 are ENHRY and SYGVKD. The CDR3 length is 18 residues. The CDR3 DNA sequence: TGTGCCATCAGTGAATACCAGAGGGCTAGCGACAATCGGGTTACGCAGTATTTT. Translating it yields CAISEYQRASDNRVTQYF.

J is TRBJ2-1 and V is TRBV28; a weak D match, TRBD2 (7 bases). This CDR3 spans 15 amino acids. Germline-derived CDR1 and CDR2 are MDHEN and SYDVKM. With 6 bases removed from V and 4 bases from J, the gap between germline ends came to 16 bases. CDR3 in DNA: TGTGCCAGCAGGGGGAGGGGGTCAACGTACAATGAGCAGTTCTTC. It is translated as CASRGRGSTYNEQFF.

The chain links TRBV18 to TRBJ1-1, with D possibly being TRBD1 (6 bases). The V and J ends lost 4 bases and 6 bases respectively, with 15 bases between them. The CDR3 covers 14 residues. Looked up from germline, CDR1 is KGHSH and CDR2 is LQKENI. CDR3 loop: CASSQKGGNSEAFF. Here the CDR3 DNA reads TGTGCCAGCTCACAAAAAGGGGGTAACTCTGAAGCTTTCTTT.

The genes are TRBV6-6 and TRBJ2-7, with a possible D match to TRBD2 (6 bases). Germline loops: CDR1 MNHNY, CDR2 SVGAGI (reference sequence). V lost 11 bases and J 0 bases, leaving 14 bases between the germline ends. CDR3 length: 13 amino acids. This CDR3 reads CAGKGGSSYEQYF. CDR3 nucleotide sequence: TGTGCCGGAAAGGGAGGAAGCTCCTACGAGCAGTACTTC.

The chain employs TRBV5-1 and TRBJ2-7, with TRBD2 matching over 9 bases. The junction had 3 bases not matched to a gene; V was cut back by 4 bases and J by 4 bases. Per the germline V gene, CDR1 is SGHRS and CDR2 is YFSETQ. The CDR3 spans 13 residues. DNA of the CDR3: TGCGCCAGCAGCCCGCGGGAGGGTTACGAGCAGTACTTC. It specifies CASSPREGYEQYF.

This sequence joins TRBV27 and TRBJ1-1; 10 positions match TRBD1. V was clipped by 7 bases and J by 6 bases; unmatched bases: 5. This CDR3 comprises 13 residues. Germline-derived CDR1 and CDR2 are MNHEY and SMNVEV (reference sequence). CDR3 residues: CASIRQGAPEAFF. The CDR3 region has the DNA TGTGCCAGCATTAGACAGGGGGCCCCTGAAGCTTTCTTT.

This clone came up once. The chain recombines TRBV18 with TRBJ2-2; tentative D call: TRBD1 (6 bases). This CDR3 is built from 16 residues. Trimming shortened V by 3 bases and J by 3 bases, and 14 bases separated the two germline ends. The germline gives CDR1 KGHSH, CDR2 LQKENI. In nucleotides, the CDR3 is TGTGCCAGCTCACCCCACCCAGGGGCGGACACCGGGGAGCTGTTTTTT. Translating it yields CASSPHPGADTGELFF.